The clone carrying this T cell receptor beta chain was seen a handful of times. Its matching antigen is unknown. The germline gives CDR1 SEHNR, CDR2 FQNEAQ (reference sequence). J lost 2 bases, V lost 7 bases, and 7 bases had no gene match. The CDR3 consists of 14 residues. These data originate in a study of beta chain features in type 1 diabetes. Findings and limits, study-wide: Type 1 diabetes patients showed a moderate but significant shortening of TCRB CDR3s in all four CD4+ subsets.

All of the isolated RNA was reverse transcribed, so expressed TCRB transcripts were sequenced. Some clones are missing from TCRdb's copy, which holds only in-frame ones; the method was immunoSEQ multiplex PCR. This sample has 640,000 or so clones, with roughly an eighth found just once. The origin of this receptor is a man younger than 35 with type 1 diabetes. This chain uses TRBV7-9 with TRBJ2-7; 8 nucleotides line up with TRBD2. Material for sequencing was naive CD4+ T cells from blood. This CDR3 is CASKAAGETYEQYF. In nucleotides, the CDR3 is TGTGCCAGCAAGGCAGCGGGGGAAACCTACGAGCAGTACTTC.